One sample yielded the 19 T cell receptor beta chains listed below, sequenced in a study of OX40 agonist ivuxolimab in advanced cancers. TCRdb keeps only in-frame clones here, not all; method: immunoSEQ multiplex PCR. The sample carries tens of thousands of clones, more than 65% recorded once. Source: CD4+ or CD8+ T cells sorted from blood, taken in a trial of the OX40 agonist ivuxolimab. Source of these receptors: an adult with an advanced solid tumor such as melanoma, head and neck, liver or kidney cancer.

The chain is built from TRBV2 and TRBJ2-2, with D tentatively TRBD1 or TRBD2 (5 bases each). Trimming took 11 bases from V and 2 from J, leaving 15 bases between them. The CDR3 totals 14 residues. Germline V CDR1 and CDR2: SNHLY, FYNNEI. The CDR3 protein is CAGSGTANTGELFF. CDR3 nucleotides: TGTGCCGGCTCCGGGACCGCAAACACCGGGGAGCTGTTTTTT.

This clone has a single count. The chain links TRBV6-1 to TRBJ1-2; D not resolved. Germline assignment: CDR1 MNHNS and CDR2 SASEGT. V was shortened by 3 bases and J by 8 bases, with 7 bases between the two germline ends. The CDR3 consists of 11 residues. As DNA, the CDR3 is TGTGCCAGCAGTGAGGCCGGCGGCTACACCTTC. It is translated as CASSEAGGYTF.

This clone was observed a few times. The chain carries TRBV18 and TRBJ1-6; D might be TRBD1 (5 bases). CDR1 and CDR2 (germline): KGHSH, LQKENI. V was trimmed by 2 bases and J by 6 bases, leaving 8 bases between them. The CDR3 contains 14 residues. This CDR3 is CASSPGAGNSPLHF. The CDR3 nucleotides are TGTGCCAGCTCACCAGGGGCCGGTAATTCACCCCTCCACTTT.

The chain combines TRBV30 with TRBJ2-2, with a possible D match to TRBD2 (5 bases). Trimming took off 2 bases at V and 6 bases at J, with 7 bases between the two ends. CDR3 length: 12 amino acids. Germline V CDR1 and CDR2: GTSNPN, SVGIG (reference sequence). This CDR3 is CAWSWGAGELFF. DNA of the CDR3: TGTGCCTGGAGTTGGGGAGCCGGGGAGCTGTTTTTT.

The V and J genes are TRBV5-1 and TRBJ1-2, with a weak D call TRBD1 (5 bases). Germline lookup yields CDR1 SGHRS and CDR2 YFSETQ. CDR3 length: 15 amino acids. Between the trimmed V and J ends, which lost 2 bases and 8 bases, there was a span of 19 bases. CDR3 region: CASSFPETAHEGYTF. CDR3 sequence (DNA): TGCGCCAGCAGCTTCCCAGAGACAGCGCATGAGGGCTACACCTTC.

The genes are TRBV7-9 and TRBJ2-1; TRBD1 matches 8 bases. This CDR3 is 17 amino acids long. V lost 3 bases, J lost 4 bases, and 11 bases stayed unmatched. Germline V lookup: CDR1 SEHNR, CDR2 FQNEAQ (reference sequence). The CDR3, as DNA: TGTGCCAGCAGCTTCAGCCCGGACAGGGCTTTTTACAATGAGCAGTTCTTC. As protein: CASSFSPDRAFYNEQFF. The variable domain in full, completed from reference TRBV7-9 and TRBJ2-1, reads DTGVSQNPRHKITKRGQNVTFRCDPISEHNRLYWYRQTLGQGPEFLTYFQNEAQLEKSRLLSDRFSAERPKGSFSTLEIQRTEQGDSAMYLCASSFSPDRAFYNEQFFGPGTRLTVL.

V and J are TRBV6-6 and TRBJ2-5, with D perhaps matching TRBD1 (6 bases). The germline gives CDR1 MNHNY, CDR2 SVGAGI (reference sequence). CDR3 length equals 16 residues. V lost 1 base, J lost 2 bases, and 14 bases lay in between. Here the CDR3 DNA reads TGTGCCAGCAGTTACTACCAGGGGCCCCAACAAGAGACCCAGTACTTC. It translates to CASSYYQGPQQETQYF.

The chain joins TRBV7-2 to TRBJ1-4; D remains unclear. V lost 2 bases and J lost 4, with 5 bases in between. Germline values: CDR1 SGHTA, CDR2 FQGNSA. There are 13 residues in the CDR3. For the CDR3, the DNA is TGTGCCAGCAGCTTATCCCATAATGAAAAACTGTTTTTT. Translation gives CASSLSHNEKLFF.

This clone rates as medium-sized (0.01 to 0.1%). The chain combines TRBV19 with TRBJ1-2, with TRBD1 as a possible D gene (5 bases). The V gene's germline CDR1 is LNHDA and CDR2 SQIVND (reference sequence). V was trimmed by 6 bases and J by 2 bases, leaving 13 bases between them. The CDR3 consists of 14 residues. The CDR3 DNA sequence: TGTGCCAGTAGCCCGGCGGGGGAAAACTATGGCTACACCTTC. Amino acids: CASSPAGENYGYTF. Full variable domain (outside the CDR3, taken from reference TRBV19 and TRBJ1-2): DGGITQSPKYLFRKEGQNVTLSCEQNLNHDAMYWYRQDPGQGLRLIYYSQIVNDFQKGDIAEGYSVSREKKESFPLTVTSAQKNPTAFYLCASSPAGENYGYTFGSGTRLTVV.

The J gene is TRBJ2-1, the V gene TRBV28; D is uncertain. Germline values: CDR1 MDHEN, CDR2 SYDVKM. This CDR3 spans 13 amino acids. The ends were cut back, 7 bases at V and 1 base at J, with 8 bases in the middle. CDR3 sequence: CASTLLSYNEQFF. CDR3 in DNA: TGTGCCAGCACACTCCTTTCCTACAATGAGCAGTTCTTC.

This clone occurred once. The chain couples TRBV5-6 to TRBJ2-7; D perhaps matches TRBD1 (7 bases). The germline gives CDR1 SGHDT, CDR2 YYEEEE. The CDR3 is 15 residues long. Between the trimmed V and J ends, which lost 3 bases and 9 bases, there was a span of 22 bases. CDR3: CASSYGGDRLRGQYF. The CDR3 region has the DNA TGTGCCAGCAGCTATGGCGGGGACAGATTACGAGGGCAGTACTTC.

The chain has TRBV18 and TRBJ1-2; TRBD1 agrees at 8 bases. V dropped 4 bases and J dropped 4; count of bases not matched to a gene: 26. This CDR3 region has 21 residues. Germline V CDR1 and CDR2: KGHSH, LQKENI. CDR3 residues: CASSHHLPAGTGDASSYGYTF. The CDR3, as DNA: TGTGCCAGCTCACATCACCTCCCTGCTGGGACAGGCGACGCGTCGAGCTATGGCTACACCTTC.

This chain connects TRBV5-6 to TRBJ1-6; 9 nucleotides line up with TRBD1. V was clipped by 6 bases and J by 7 bases; unmatched bases: 5. The CDR3 loop spans 14 amino acids. Germline V gives CDR1 SGHDT, CDR2 YYEEEE. The CDR3 protein is CASKTGTGNSPLHF. In nucleotides, the CDR3 is TGTGCCAGCAAGACAGGGACAGGGAATTCACCCCTCCACTTT.

This clone has just one count. J is TRBJ2-5 and V is TRBV5-1, with 12 bases aligning to TRBD1. V lost 1 base, J lost 5 bases, and 6 bases stayed unmatched. The CDR3 totals 16 residues. Germline CDR1 is SGHRS and CDR2 is YFSETQ. As DNA, the CDR3 is TGCGCCAGCAGCTTGTCGGGACAGGGGGCAGGGGAGACCCAGTACTTC. Amino acids: CASSLSGQGAGETQYF.

This clone was detected once. The rearrangement joins TRBV20-1 to TRBJ1-1; maybe TRBD1 (5 bases). Germline CDR1 DFQATT, CDR2 SNEGSKA (reference sequence). Trimming pared 6 bases from V and 10 bases from J, leaving 12 bases between. The CDR3 contains 10 residues. The CDR3 DNA is TGCAGTGCCTTTCAGGGAGGAGCTTTCTTT. Its translation is CSAFQGGAFF.

The rearrangement joins TRBV5-1 to TRBJ2-5; the match to TRBD2 covers 9 bases. CDR3 size: 15 residues. Germline V gene data show CDR1 as SGHRS and CDR2 as YFSETQ. The V segment lost 5 bases and the J segment 2 bases; nucleotides outside the gene matches: 7. The CDR3, as DNA: TGCGCCAGCAGTTTTAGCGCGGGGGGGCAAGAGACCCAGTACTTC. Translated, it gives CASSFSAGGQETQYF.

The chain uses TRBV19 and TRBJ2-7; no definite D call. This CDR3 is 11 amino acids long. V lost 5 bases and J 4 bases, leaving 6 bases between the germline ends. Germline V gene data show CDR1 as LNHDA and CDR2 as SQIVND (reference sequence). CDR3 DNA: TGTGCCAGTAGTTCCCGATACGAGCAGTACTTC. This sequence encodes CASSSRYEQYF.

Of note for this clone: Distinct nucleotide sequences in the sample also encode this CDR3. The chain employs TRBV28 and TRBJ1-2; tentatively, D is TRBD1 (5 bases). This CDR3 contains 15 residues. CDR1 is MDHEN and CDR2 is SYDVKM in the germline V gene. V was cut by 6 bases and J by 3 bases, with 17 bases left in between. The CDR3 reads CASRRPGKSDYGYTF. Here the CDR3 DNA reads TGTGCCAGCAGAAGGCCAGGGAAGTCGGACTATGGCTACACCTTC.

The chain joins TRBV5-7 to TRBJ1-2; 12 bases fit TRBD1. TRBV5-7 is noted as an ORF with a role that remains uncertain. V lost 4 bases to trimming and J lost 4 bases; unmatched junction nucleotides: 8. The CDR3 has 16 amino acids. The CDR3 coding sequence is TGTGCCAGCAGCCCGTGGGACAGGGGGCAGGGCTATGGCTACACCTTC. Protein product: CASSPWDRGQGYGYTF.